Listed below are T cell receptor beta chains from one sample, sequenced in a study of cytomegalovirus exposure and HLA in healthy donors. Using immunoSEQ multiplex PCR, the repertoire was profiled, and TCRdb retains in-frame clones only, with some absent. The repertoire holds 150,000 to 200,000 clones, with 77% as singletons. What was sequenced was PBMCs. The receptor set was obtained from a man between 18 and 35 years old in good health and CMV-seronegative. Both conserved end residues are part of each CDR3. A D gene is named only where the DNA matches it firmly. The size entry is marked missing in some rows and otherwise reads once, few, many or a size class.

NA,NA,TRBJ1-2,TRBV6-1,CASSVLPRSVSYGYTF,TGTGCCAGCAGTGTCCTTCCCCGGTCTGTCTCCTATGGCTACACCTTC
NA,NA,TRBJ1-1,TRBV5-4,CASSLERGWETEAFF,TGTGCCAGCAGCTTGGAAAGGGGGTGGGAGACTGAAGCTTTCTTT
NA,few,TRBJ1-5,TRBV19,CASSLRGSNQPQHF,TGTGCCAGTAGTCTACGGGGTAGCAATCAGCCCCAGCATTTT
NA,NA,TRBJ2-7,TRBV19,CASSISGHSYEQYF,TGTGCCAGTAGTATAAGCGGGCACTCCTACGAGCAGTACTTC
TRBD2,NA,TRBJ2-7,TRBV29-1,CSVGIAGVGTEQYF,TGCAGCGTGGGGATAGCGGGAGTGGGGACTGAGCAGTACTTC
NA,NA,TRBJ1-3,TRBV4-2,CASSLDLKGITPSGNTIYF,TGTGCCAGCAGTTTGGATCTCAAGGGGATCACTCCCTCTGGAAACACCATATATTTT
TRBD2,NA,TRBJ2-7,TRBV7-9,CSSSFPPAGDRGEQYF,TGTTCCAGCAGCTTTCCCCCAGCGGGAGACCGGGGCGAGCAGTACTTC
NA,NA,TRBJ2-7,TRBV21-1,CASSKVSLVGPPYEQYF,TGTGCCAGCAGCAAAGTTTCTCTGGTCGGTCCCCCCTACGAGCAGTACTTC
TRBD1,NA,TRBJ2-7,TRBV30,CAWSVPTRTGELDEQYF,TGTGCCTGGAGTGTCCCAACAAGGACAGGGGAGCTCGACGAGCAGTACTTC
NA,NA,TRBJ1-2,TRBV4-3,CASSQGFLRDTTRGYTF,TGCGCCAGCAGCCAAGGTTTTCTCCGGGACACCACCCGCGGCTACACCTTC
TRBD2,NA,TRBJ2-3,TRBV9,CASGRESSDTQYF,TGTGCCAGTGGGCGGGAGAGCTCAGATACGCAGTATTTT
NA,few,TRBJ1-1,TRBV7-9,CASSSPQRTLMNTEAFF,TGTGCCAGCAGCTCCCCGCAAAGGACTCTCATGAACACTGAAGCTTTCTTT
TRBD1,NA,TRBJ1-2,TRBV19,CASSIVQGAHGYTF,TGTGCCAGTAGTATAGTTCAGGGGGCCCATGGCTACACCTTC
TRBD2,NA,TRBJ2-7,TRBV28,CASSLKRDYEQYF,TGTGCCAGCAGTCTCAAGCGGGACTACGAGCAGTACTTC
NA,few,TRBJ2-2,TRBV4-3,CASSQAPQAGELFF,TGCGCCAGCAGCCAAGCCCCCCAGGCCGGGGAGCTGTTTTTT
NA,NA,TRBJ2-3,TRBV5-4,CASSWRSTDTQYF,TGTGCCAGCAGCTGGCGGAGCACAGATACGCAGTATTTT
TRBD2,NA,TRBJ2-1,TRBV7-2,CASSLQASGTYNEQFF,TGTGCCAGCAGCTTACAGGCTAGCGGGACCTACAATGAGCAGTTCTTC
NA,once,TRBJ2-1,TRBV5-1,CASSLERYDNEQFF,TGCGCCAGCAGCTTGGAGCGGTACGACAATGAGCAGTTCTTC
TRBD2,NA,TRBJ2-3,TRBV7-9,CASRETSGVSTDTQYF,TGTGCCAGTAGGGAAACTAGCGGGGTAAGCACAGATACGCAGTATTTT
TRBD1,NA,TRBJ1-1,TRBV29-1,CSVVTAGGNLF,TGCAGCGTTGTTACCGCAGGGGGCAACCTTTTT
TRBD1,NA,TRBJ2-1,TRBV27,CASSPGTASYNEQFF,TGTGCCAGCAGCCCCGGGACAGCCTCCTACAATGAGCAGTTCTTC
NA,NA,TRBJ1-5,TRBV9,CASNVSQSNQPQHF,TGTGCCAGCAACGTATCACAGAGCAATCAGCCCCAGCATTTT
NA,NA,TRBJ2-3,TRBV19,CASTAGTDTQYF,TGTGCCAGTACGGCGGGCACAGATACGCAGTATTTT
NA,NA,TRBJ1-6,TRBV7-3,CASRRSGTTNSPLHF,TGTGCCAGCAGGCGGAGCGGGACAACCAACTCACCCCTCCACTTT
NA,NA,TRBJ1-2,TRBV7-9,CASESGLQRSGYTF,TGTGCCAGTGAATCGGGACTTCAGCGCAGTGGCTACACCTTC
NA,NA,TRBJ2-3,TRBV21-1,CASSPAASGGVSPDTQYF,TGTGCCAGCAGCCCGGCGGCTAGCGGGGGGGTATCACCAGATACGCAGTATTTT
NA,NA,TRBJ2-6,TRBV15,CATSSDYHSGANVLTF,TGTGCCACCAGCTCGGACTATCACTCTGGGGCCAACGTCCTGACTTTC
NA,NA,TRBJ2-7,TRBV11-1,CASRGAGAYEQYF,TGTGCCAGCAGGGGTGCAGGGGCCTACGAGCAGTACTTC
NA,NA,TRBJ2-7,TRBV7-2,CASSRGGSILSYEQYF,TGTGCCAGCAGCCGAGGTGGGAGTATACTTTCCTACGAGCAGTACTTC
TRBD1,NA,TRBJ1-1,TRBV7-2,CASSHTGTGLNTEAFF,TGTGCCAGCAGCCACACCGGGACAGGGTTGAACACTGAAGCTTTCTTT
TRBD2,NA,TRBJ2-3,TRBV5-8,CASSRGRMSTDTQYF,TGTGCCAGCTCACGCGGGAGAATGAGCACAGATACGCAGTATTTT